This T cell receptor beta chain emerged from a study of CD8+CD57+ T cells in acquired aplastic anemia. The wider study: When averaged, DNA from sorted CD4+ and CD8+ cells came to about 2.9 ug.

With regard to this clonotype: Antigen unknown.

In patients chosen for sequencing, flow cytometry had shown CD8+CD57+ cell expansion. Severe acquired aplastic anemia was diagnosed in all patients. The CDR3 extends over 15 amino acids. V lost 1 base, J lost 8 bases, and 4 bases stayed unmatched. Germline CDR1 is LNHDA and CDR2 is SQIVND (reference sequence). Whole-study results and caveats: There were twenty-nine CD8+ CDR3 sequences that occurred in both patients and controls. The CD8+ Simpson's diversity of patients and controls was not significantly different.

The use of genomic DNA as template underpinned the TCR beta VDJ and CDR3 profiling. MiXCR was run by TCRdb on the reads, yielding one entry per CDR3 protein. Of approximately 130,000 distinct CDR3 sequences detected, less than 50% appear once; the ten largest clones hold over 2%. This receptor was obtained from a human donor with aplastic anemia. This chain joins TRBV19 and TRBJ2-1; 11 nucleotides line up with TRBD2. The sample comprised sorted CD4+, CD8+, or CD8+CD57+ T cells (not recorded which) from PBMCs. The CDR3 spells CASSIGLAGGHEQFF. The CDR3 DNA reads TGTGCCAGTAGTATAGGGCTAGCGGGAGGTCATGAGCAGTTCTTC. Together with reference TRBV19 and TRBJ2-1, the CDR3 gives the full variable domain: DGGITQSPKYLFRKEGQNVTLSCEQNLNHDAMYWYRQDPGQGLRLIYYSQIVNDFQKGDIAEGYSVSREKKESFPLTVTSAQKNPTAFYLCASSIGLAGGHEQFFGPGTRLTVL.